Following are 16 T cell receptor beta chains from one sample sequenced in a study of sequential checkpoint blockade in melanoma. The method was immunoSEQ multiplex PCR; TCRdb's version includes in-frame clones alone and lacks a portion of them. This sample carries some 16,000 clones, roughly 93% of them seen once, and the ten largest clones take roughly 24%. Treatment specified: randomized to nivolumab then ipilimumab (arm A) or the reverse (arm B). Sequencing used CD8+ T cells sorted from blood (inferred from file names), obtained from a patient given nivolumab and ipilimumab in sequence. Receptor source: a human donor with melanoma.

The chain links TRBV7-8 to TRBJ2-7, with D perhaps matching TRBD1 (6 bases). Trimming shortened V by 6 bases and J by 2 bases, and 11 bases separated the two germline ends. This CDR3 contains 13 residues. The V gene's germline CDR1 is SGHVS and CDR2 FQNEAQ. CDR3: CASSLGDTYEQYF. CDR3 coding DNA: TGTGCCAGCAGTCTCGGGGACACCTACGAGCAGTACTTC.

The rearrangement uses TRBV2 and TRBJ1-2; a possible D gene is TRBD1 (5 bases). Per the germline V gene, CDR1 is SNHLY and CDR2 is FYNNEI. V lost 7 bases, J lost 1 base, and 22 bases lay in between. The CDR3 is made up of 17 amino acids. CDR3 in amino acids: CASIPATTENLNYGYTF. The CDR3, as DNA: TGTGCCAGCATCCCAGCCACGACAGAGAACCTTAACTATGGCTACACCTTC.

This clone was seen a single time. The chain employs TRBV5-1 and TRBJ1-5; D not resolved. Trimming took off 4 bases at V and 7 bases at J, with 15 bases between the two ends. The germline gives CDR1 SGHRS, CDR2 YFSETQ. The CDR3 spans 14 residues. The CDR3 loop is CASSPIGRGQPQHF. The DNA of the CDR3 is TGCGCCAGCAGCCCAATCGGGCGCGGGCAGCCCCAGCATTTT.

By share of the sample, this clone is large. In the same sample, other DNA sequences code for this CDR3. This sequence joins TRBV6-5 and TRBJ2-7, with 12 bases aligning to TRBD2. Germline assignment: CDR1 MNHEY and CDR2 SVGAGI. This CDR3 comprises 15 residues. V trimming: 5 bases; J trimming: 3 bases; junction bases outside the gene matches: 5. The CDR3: CASSLAGGPVYEQYF. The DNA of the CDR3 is TGTGCCAGCAGTCTAGCGGGAGGGCCGGTCTACGAGCAGTACTTC.

In nucleotides, the CDR3 is TGTGCCAGCAGTCTAGGGGGGGTCGGCCCAGGGGAGCAGTACTTC. Translation: CASSLGGVGPGEQYF. The V call is TRBV28, the J call TRBJ2-7; maybe TRBD2 (7 bases). Germline CDR1 reads MDHEN; CDR2 reads SYDVKM. V dropped 5 bases and J dropped 7 bases, with 21 bases sitting between them. The CDR3 loop spans 15 amino acids.

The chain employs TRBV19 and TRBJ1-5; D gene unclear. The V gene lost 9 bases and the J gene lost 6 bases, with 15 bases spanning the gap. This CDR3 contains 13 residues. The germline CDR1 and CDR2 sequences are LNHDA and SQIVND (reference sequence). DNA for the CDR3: TGTGCCAGCCGCTTATTTGCGGGTCAGCCCCAGCATTTT. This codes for CASRLFAGQPQHF.

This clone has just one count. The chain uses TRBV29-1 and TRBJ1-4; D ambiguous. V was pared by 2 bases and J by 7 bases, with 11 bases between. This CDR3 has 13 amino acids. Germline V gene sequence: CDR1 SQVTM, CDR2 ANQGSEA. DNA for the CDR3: TGCAGCGTTGAAAGGGAGTATGGTGAAAAACTGTTTTTT. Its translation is CSVEREYGEKLFF.

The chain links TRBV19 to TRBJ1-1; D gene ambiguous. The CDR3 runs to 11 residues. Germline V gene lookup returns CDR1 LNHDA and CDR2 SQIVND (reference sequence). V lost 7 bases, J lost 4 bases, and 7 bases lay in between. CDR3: CASMVGTEAFF. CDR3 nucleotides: TGTGCCAGTATGGTCGGCACTGAAGCTTTCTTT.

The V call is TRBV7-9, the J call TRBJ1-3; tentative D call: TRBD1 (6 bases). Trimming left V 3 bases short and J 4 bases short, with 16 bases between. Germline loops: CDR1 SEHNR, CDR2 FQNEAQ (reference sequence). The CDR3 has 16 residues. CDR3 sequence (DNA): TGTGCCAGCAGCTTTGGACAGCCAAGGATCGGAAACACCATATATTTT. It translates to CASSFGQPRIGNTIYF.

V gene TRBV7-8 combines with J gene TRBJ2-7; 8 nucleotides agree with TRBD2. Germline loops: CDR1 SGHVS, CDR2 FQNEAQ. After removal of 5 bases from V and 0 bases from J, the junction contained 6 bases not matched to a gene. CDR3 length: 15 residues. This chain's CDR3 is CASSPTSEYSYEQYF. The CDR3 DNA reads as TGTGCCAGCAGCCCGACTAGCGAGTACTCCTACGAGCAGTACTTC. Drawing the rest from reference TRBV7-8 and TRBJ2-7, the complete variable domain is GAGVSQSPRYKVAKRGQDVALRCDPISGHVSLFWYQQALGQGPEFLTYFQNEAQLDKSGLPSDRFFAERPEGSVSTLKIQRTQQEDSAVYLCASSPTSEYSYEQYFGPGTRLTVT.

The DNA for the CDR3 is TGCGCCAGCAGCCAAGAACGGGGGGGGCCGCGGGGCTACACCTTC. As protein: CASSQERGGPRGYTF. The V call is TRBV4-1, the J call TRBJ1-2, with TRBD1 as a possible D gene (6 bases). This CDR3 has 15 amino acids. The V gene's germline CDR1 is MGHRA and CDR2 YSYEKL. Trimming shortened V by 0 bases and J by 8 bases, and 16 bases separated the two germline ends.

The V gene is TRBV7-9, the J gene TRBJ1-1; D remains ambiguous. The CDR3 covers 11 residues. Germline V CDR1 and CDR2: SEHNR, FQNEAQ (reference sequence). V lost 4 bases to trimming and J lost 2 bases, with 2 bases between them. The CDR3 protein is CASSSNTEAFF. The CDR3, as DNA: TGTGCCAGCAGCTCTAACACTGAAGCTTTCTTT.

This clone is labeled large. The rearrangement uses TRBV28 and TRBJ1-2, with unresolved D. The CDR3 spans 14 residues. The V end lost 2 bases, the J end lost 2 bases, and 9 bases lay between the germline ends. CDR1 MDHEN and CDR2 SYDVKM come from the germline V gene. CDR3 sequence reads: CASSLISENYGYTF. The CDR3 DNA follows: TGTGCCAGCAGTTTAATATCCGAGAACTATGGCTACACCTTC.

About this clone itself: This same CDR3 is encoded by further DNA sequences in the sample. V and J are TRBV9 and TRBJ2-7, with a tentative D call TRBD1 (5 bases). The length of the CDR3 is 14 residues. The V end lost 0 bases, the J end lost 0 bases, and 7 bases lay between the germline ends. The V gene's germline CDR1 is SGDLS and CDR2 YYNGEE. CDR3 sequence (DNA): TGTGCCAGCAGCGTAGGGGGCAGCTCCTACGAGCAGTACTTC. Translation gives CASSVGGSSYEQYF. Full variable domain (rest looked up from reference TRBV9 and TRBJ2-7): DSGVTQTPKHLITATGQRVTLRCSPRSGDLSVYWYQQSLDQGLQFLIQYYNGEERAKGNILERFSAQQFPDLHSELNLSSLELGDSALYFCASSVGGSSYEQYFGPGTRLTVT.

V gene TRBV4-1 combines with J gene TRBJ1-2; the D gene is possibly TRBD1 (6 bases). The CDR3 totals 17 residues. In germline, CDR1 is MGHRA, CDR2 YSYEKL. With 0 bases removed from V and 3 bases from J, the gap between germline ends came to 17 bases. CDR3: CASSQEEGAGGHYGYTF. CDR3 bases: TGCGCCAGCAGCCAAGAAGAGGGAGCGGGGGGCCACTATGGCTACACCTTC.

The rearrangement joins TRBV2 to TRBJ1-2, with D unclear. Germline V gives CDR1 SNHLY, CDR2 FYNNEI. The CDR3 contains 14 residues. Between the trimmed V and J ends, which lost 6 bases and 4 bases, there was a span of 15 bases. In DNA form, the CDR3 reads TGTGCCAGCAGCGGGATCGGTTTAGGCTATGGCTACACCTTC. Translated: CASSGIGLGYGYTF. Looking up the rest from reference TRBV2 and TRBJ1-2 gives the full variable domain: EPEVTQTPSHQVTQMGQEVILRCVPISNHLYFYWYRQILGQKVEFLVSFYNNEISEKSEIFDDQFSVERPDGSNFTLKIRSTKLEDSAMYFCASSGIGLGYGYTFGSGTRLTVV.